The sequence of this T cell receptor (beta chain) was determined in a study of blood T cells in healthy people across ages. Points from the study as a whole: Changes in expanded clonotypes were possibly confounded, as the CMV status of donors was unknown. Without sorted subsets, naive and antigen-experienced compartments could not be conclusively compared.

Comment on this clonotype: The antigen is not known.

Samples each had at least 6 micrograms of total RNA extracted. With a J-beta primer mix and a sample-barcoded 5' primer, a second PCR ran about 7 to 11 cycles. All cDNA molecules were each tagged by a template-switch adaptor with 12 random nucleotides. TCRdb reprocessed the 5' RACE reads via MiXCR and lists one record per CDR3 protein. The repertoire has more than 700,000 distinct CDR3 sequences, roughly 46% of them found once; the top ten carry roughly 20%. Germline V lookup: CDR1 SEHNR, CDR2 FQNEAQ (reference sequence). The CDR3 has 13 amino acids. Trimming pared 4 bases from V and 7 bases from J, leaving 14 bases between.

This TCR was sampled from a man aged 80 or over in good health. The V gene is TRBV7-9, the J gene TRBJ2-7; D may be TRBD2 (6 bases). Specimen: blood. CDR3 nucleotides: TGTGCCAGCAGCTCGAGACTAGTAGGGGAGCAGTACTTC. Translating it yields CASSSRLVGEQYF.